This T cell receptor (beta chain) was found in a study of OX40 agonist ivuxolimab in advanced cancers. Study context: Partial responses occurred in three patients (one hepatocellular carcinoma, two cutaneous melanoma).

Profiled with immunoSEQ multiplex PCR; TCRdb holds only in-frame clones, not every one. Here the sample spans some 130,000 clones, about nine tenths being singletons. The ends were cut back, 7 bases at V and 0 bases at J, with 18 bases in the middle. The CDR3 spans 16 residues. CDR1 SGHAT and CDR2 FQNNGV come from the germline V gene. This sequence originates from an adult with an advanced solid tumor such as melanoma, head and neck, liver or kidney cancer. The gene calls are TRBV11-2 and TRBJ1-1; D may be TRBD1 (5 bases). Sequencing was performed on CD4+ or CD8+ T cells sorted from blood, taken in a trial of the OX40 agonist ivuxolimab. The CDR3 here is CASTLEWTGLNTEAFF. CDR3 sequence (DNA): TGTGCCAGCACCCTCGAGTGGACGGGGCTGAACACTGAAGCTTTCTTT.